This T cell receptor beta chain was found in a study of blood T cell repertoires in COVID-19. J was trimmed by 5 bases and V by 4 bases; bases with no gene match: 8. The CDR3 length is 15 residues. The germline V gene has CDR1 KGHSH and CDR2 LQKENI. Some clones are missing from TCRdb's copy, which holds only in-frame ones; the method was immunoSEQ multiplex PCR. The sample includes around 220,000 clones, 82% seen only once; the top ten take nearly 5%. The sequencing sample was made of peripheral blood. The sequence was collected from a woman aged 80 or over with active or convalescent COVID-19. The genes are TRBV18 and TRBJ2-5; TRBD1 aligns across 9 bases. The CDR3 sequence: CASSLGTGGMETQYF. In DNA form, the CDR3 reads TGTGCCAGCTCACTAGGTACAGGGGGCATGGAGACCCAGTACTTC.